This is a list of T cell receptor beta chains from one sample in a study of CD8+ T cells in alopecia areata. Assay: immunoSEQ multiplex PCR; the TCRdb copy retains only in-frame clones and omits some. The sample consists of 180,000 or so clones, approximately 51% of them appearing once. The input for sequencing was CD8+ T cells sorted from blood, taken at roughly week 53, from a patient treated with tofacitinib. The source is a human donor with alopecia areata. The CDR3 runs from the conserved cysteine through the conserved F or W. A D gene is named only where the DNA matches it firmly.

D,J,V,CDR3
.,TRBJ2-3,TRBV13,CASSLEVRAADTQYF
TRBD1,TRBJ1-2,TRBV12-5,CASGRDSDYGYTF
.,TRBJ2-7,TRBV4-1,CASSPTGSSYEQYF
.,TRBJ2-7,TRBV7-9,CASSPGHYEQYF
TRBD1,TRBJ1-2,TRBV29-1,CSVDGDRAHGYTF
.,TRBJ2-1,TRBV7-8,CASSLWQGTYNEQFF
TRBD1,TRBJ2-3,TRBV5-4,CASSLRTGGDHTDTQYF
.,TRBJ2-1,TRBV4-1,CASSQGEGSEQFF
.,TRBJ2-6,TRBV6-1,CASSEGSSGANVLTF
.,TRBJ1-6,TRBV5-8,CASSLDSSYNSPLHF
.,TRBJ2-3,TRBV30,CAWSLGDLSTDTQYF
TRBD1,TRBJ2-7,TRBV6-5,CASSSGQGYEQYF
TRBD1,TRBJ2-2,TRBV27,CASSFVSRGRTGELFF
.,TRBJ1-5,TRBV23-1,CASSHRRVGHDSNQPQHF
.,TRBJ2-6,TRBV5-1,CASSTRGAGANVLTF
TRBD2,TRBJ2-1,TRBV14,CASSQVGGEAYNEQFF